One and the same sample provided the 17 T cell receptor beta chains below, sequenced in a study of blood T cell repertoires in COVID-19. Clones were sequenced by immunoSEQ multiplex PCR, and TCRdb holds only the in-frame ones, with some missing. This sample has approximately 240,000 clones, with nearly 85% found just once. The specimen was peripheral blood. The origin of the receptors is a woman younger than 45 with COVID-19, enrolled during active disease.

This sequence joins TRBV15 and TRBJ2-5, with TRBD2 matching 7 bases. In germline, CDR1 is LNHNV, CDR2 YYDKDF (reference sequence). Losses at the gene ends were 1 base for V and 2 bases for J; bases not matched to a gene: 1. The CDR3 length is 14 residues. For the CDR3, the DNA is TGTGCCACCAGCAGAGTGCGGGAGCAAGAGACCCAGTACTTC. Protein product: CATSRVREQETQYF.

The chain uses TRBV6-2 or TRBV6-3 and TRBJ2-7; D unresolved. Germline V gene sequence: CDR1 MNHEY, CDR2 SVGEGT. CDR3 length equals 15 residues. V lost 2 bases, J lost 3 bases, and 14 bases lay in between. CDR3 residues: CASSYAEPRDYEQYF. CDR3 sequence (DNA): TGTGCCAGCAGTTACGCGGAACCGCGAGACTACGAGCAGTACTTC.

This sequence joins TRBV10-3 and TRBJ1-1; TRBD1 aligns across 8 bases. This CDR3 has 15 amino acids. CDR1 ENHRY and CDR2 SYGVKD come from the germline V gene. J lost 4 bases, V lost 6 bases, and 10 bases had no gene match. This CDR3 is CAIRSGQAQGTEAFF. DNA for the CDR3: TGTGCCATCAGATCGGGACAGGCCCAGGGCACTGAAGCTTTCTTT.

The CDR3 region is CASSPFGGYNEQFF. DNA of the CDR3: TGTGCCAGTAGTCCGTTCGGAGGTTACAATGAGCAGTTCTTC. The chain combines TRBV19 with TRBJ2-1, with D perhaps TRBD2 (5 bases). The V end lost 5 bases, the J end lost 4 bases, and 12 bases lay between the germline ends. Per germline, CDR1 LNHDA and CDR2 SQIVND (reference sequence). The CDR3 length is 14 residues.

This clone has only one observation. The V and J genes are TRBV28 and TRBJ1-5, with 7 positions matching TRBD1. Unmatched junction bases numbered 9, after V lost 5 bases and J lost 2 bases. This CDR3 has 16 residues. Per the germline V gene, CDR1 is MDHEN and CDR2 is SYDVKM. DNA of the CDR3: TGTGCCAGCAGTGTTCTGACAGGGAACGGCAATCAGCCCCAGCATTTT. Protein product: CASSVLTGNGNQPQHF.

The rearrangement uses TRBV7-9 and TRBJ2-1, with a possible D match to TRBD2 (5 bases). Germline CDR1 is SEHNR and CDR2 is FQNEAQ (reference sequence). V lost 1 base and J 5 bases, leaving 9 bases between the germline ends. This CDR3 region has 14 residues. CDR3 amino acids: CASSLGLANNEQFF. The CDR3 coding sequence is TGTGCCAGCAGCTTAGGCCTAGCAAACAATGAGCAGTTCTTC.

The chain carries TRBV9 and TRBJ2-7; TRBD2 matches at 9 bases. Germline V CDR1 and CDR2: SGDLS, YYNGEE. The V gene end was trimmed by 3 bases and the J gene end by 6 bases; junction bases not matched to a gene: 7. The CDR3 is 14 amino acids. The CDR3 spells CASSGREGGLEQYF. CDR3 nucleotide sequence: TGTGCCAGCAGCGGGCGGGAGGGCGGTCTCGAGCAGTACTTC.

V is TRBV19 and J is TRBJ1-5, with TRBD1 matching over 7 bases. Trimming removed 7 bases from V and 9 bases from J; junction bases left unmatched: 12. Germline V gene sequence: CDR1 LNHDA, CDR2 SQIVND (reference sequence). This CDR3 is built from 14 residues. Here the CDR3 DNA reads TGTGCCAGTATCGGACAGGAGGGGGTGGGGCCCCAGCATTTT. It encodes CASIGQEGVGPQHF.

This CDR3 is CASSIALLAGGPDTQYF. The CDR3 DNA reads TGTGCCAGTAGTATAGCCCTACTAGCGGGGGGACCAGATACGCAGTATTTT. This sequence joins TRBV19 and TRBJ2-3; 12 nucleotides align to TRBD2. The CDR3 consists of 17 residues. V lost 1 base to trimming and J lost 4 bases; unmatched junction nucleotides: 6. Germline CDR1 and CDR2: LNHDA and SQIVND (reference sequence).

The chain carries TRBV19 and TRBJ1-6; D is unresolved. Germline CDR1 and CDR2: LNHDA and SQIVND (reference sequence). Trimming took 8 bases from V and 7 from J, leaving 12 bases between them. The CDR3 runs to 13 residues. The CDR3 is CASGPPGNSPLHF. CDR3 in DNA: TGTGCCAGTGGCCCCCCGGGAAATTCACCCCTCCACTTT.

V gene TRBV6-5 combines with J gene TRBJ1-3; TRBD1 might be the D (5 bases). The CDR3 consists of 14 residues. Between the trimmed V and J ends, which lost 6 bases and 0 bases, there was a span of 9 bases. CDR1 MNHEY and CDR2 SVGAGI come from the germline V gene. CDR3 bases: TGTGCCAGCAGCCGCGGGGGCTCTGGAAACACCATATATTTT. It is translated as CASSRGGSGNTIYF.

The V gene is TRBV5-8, the J gene TRBJ2-7; 7 bases agree with TRBD1. Germline-derived CDR1 and CDR2 are SGHTS and YDEGEE. With V trimmed by 3 bases and J by 8 bases, 11 bases remained unmatched. CDR3 length: 14 amino acids. The CDR3 spells CASSSGTDQVKQYF. The CDR3 DNA follows: TGTGCCAGCAGCTCCGGGACAGACCAAGTGAAGCAGTACTTC.

This chain connects TRBV7-8 to TRBJ1-3; D uncertain. From germline, CDR1 is SGHVS and CDR2 FQNEAQ. The CDR3 sequence is 15 residues long. Trimming took off 5 bases at V and 0 bases at J, with 11 bases between the two ends. As DNA, the CDR3 is TGTGCCAGCAGCCTCCTAACCCCCTCTGGAAACACCATATATTTT. Translation gives CASSLLTPSGNTIYF.

The V and J genes are TRBV27 and TRBJ1-6, with D maybe TRBD1 (5 bases). V was pared by 3 bases and J by 7 bases, with 13 bases between. The germline CDR1 and CDR2 sequences are MNHEY and SMNVEV (reference sequence). The CDR3 runs 15 residues. The CDR3 DNA sequence: TGTGCCAGCAGTTTTGGGCGGAAGGGGAATTCACCCCTCCACTTT. Protein sequence: CASSFGRKGNSPLHF.

The chain joins TRBV25-1 to TRBJ2-7; D may be TRBD1 (6 bases). This CDR3 contains 14 residues. V was shortened by 2 bases and J by 2 bases, with 10 bases between the two germline ends. Germline CDR1 MGHDK, CDR2 SYGVNS. CDR3 DNA sequence: TGTGCCAGCAGTGAAGGGGGCAGGACCTACGAGCAGTACTTC. Its translation is CASSEGGRTYEQYF.

This clone has only one observation. This rearrangement joins TRBV5-6 to TRBJ1-6, with 7 bases identical to TRBD1. Germline assignment: CDR1 SGHDT and CDR2 YYEEEE. Trimming cost V 7 bases and J 6 bases; bases outside gene matches: 7. This CDR3 contains 14 residues. CDR3 residues: CASGLRDSNSPLHF. Written as DNA, the CDR3 is TGTGCCAGCGGCCTCCGGGACAGTAATTCACCCCTCCACTTT.

J is TRBJ2-7 and V is TRBV4-1, with D possibly being TRBD1 (5 bases). The V gene's germline CDR1 is MGHRA and CDR2 YSYEKL. The CDR3 extends over 15 amino acids. Between the trimmed V and J ends, which lost 0 bases and 5 bases, there was a span of 14 bases. The CDR3 is CASSQDRSREHEQYF. DNA for the CDR3: TGCGCCAGCAGCCAAGATCGGAGCAGGGAACACGAGCAGTACTTC.